The clone carrying this TCR beta chain appeared a single time. What it binds is unknown. Sequenced by immunoSEQ multiplex PCR; TCRdb stores in-frame clones only, minus some. The sample carries 85,000 to 130,000 clones, around nine tenths recorded once. This record belongs to a study of OX40 agonist ivuxolimab in advanced cancers. General study results and limits: Doses of 0.1 to 3.0 mg/kg were accompanied by clonal expansion of CD4+ and CD8+ blood T cells by week 6. Partial responders treated at 0.1-3.0 mg/kg exhibited clonal expansion among the lowest measured.

Samples of blood were obtained at baseline, on cycle 4 day 1, and on cycle 7 day 1. Trimming cost V 1 base and J 7 bases; bases outside gene matches: 8. This CDR3 has 15 amino acids. Germline CDR1 is SGHAT and CDR2 is FQNNGV. This chain links TRBV11-2 with TRBJ2-7, with 9 bases that match TRBD1. The TCR was taken from an adult with an advanced solid tumor such as melanoma, head and neck, liver or kidney cancer. The sample in question was CD4+ or CD8+ T cells sorted from blood, obtained in a trial of the OX40 agonist ivuxolimab. For the CDR3, the DNA is TGTGCCAGCAGCTTAGGCCCCGGGACAGGGAGAGAGCAGTACTTC. Translation: CASSLGPGTGREQYF.